This T cell receptor (beta chain) stems from a study of metastatic and nonmetastatic thyroid tumors. Study-level information: Peripheral blood and tumor or nodule samples from malignant and benign thyroid patients were compared.

Notes on the study in general: TCR beta diversity was reportedly significantly higher in malignant thyroid tumors than benign nodules, in blood and tumor.

Germline CDR1 is DFQATT and CDR2 is SNEGSKA (reference sequence). Trimming left V 6 bases short and J 9 bases short, with 15 bases between. CDR3 length equals 12 residues. Each patient went into thyroid surgery without having received any treatment. TCRdb called clones again from the PCR reads with MiXCR. The sample yields about 34,000 clones, less than 40% seen once. Note on this clone: The antigen remains undetermined.

V and J are TRBV20-1 and TRBJ2-4; D is possibly TRBD2 (5 bases). Sequenced material: tumor tissue. The TCR originated in a female donor with papillary thyroid cancer or a benign thyroid nodule (not recorded which). Some clones in this sample may be carry-over from other donors' samples. The CDR3 DNA reads TGCAGTGCCACCCCGACGGGGAGCATTCAGTACTTC. This codes for CSATPTGSIQYF.